This T cell receptor (beta chain) appears in the sequencing data of a study of cytomegalovirus exposure and HLA in healthy donors. The study ran its PCR with 60 Vbeta and 13 Jbeta primers. Data came from immunoSEQ multiplex PCR; TCRdb stores just in-frame clones and leaves some out. This table holds approximately 150,000 clones, roughly 78% found once. Germline loops: CDR1 MNHEY, CDR2 SMNVEV (reference sequence). Germline trimming cut 1 base from V and 1 base from J; bases unmatched to any gene: 13. This CDR3 is built from 19 residues. This sequence was found in a female donor in good health and CMV-seronegative. The sequencing input was PBMCs. This chain joins TRBV27 and TRBJ2-7; 10 positions match TRBD1. The CDR3 here is CASSLFPPDRGLGSYEQYF. In DNA form, the CDR3 reads TGTGCCAGCAGTTTATTCCCGCCAGACAGGGGGCTAGGGTCCTACGAGCAGTACTTC.